This T cell receptor (beta chain) was recovered during a study of T cell responses to AZD1222 COVID-19 vaccine. Only a few counts were recorded for this clone. The target antigen is unknown. Germline trimming cut 6 bases from V and 7 bases from J; bases unmatched to any gene: 12. Per the germline V gene, CDR1 is LGHDT and CDR2 is YNNKEL (reference sequence). The CDR3 is made up of 16 amino acids. This table comes from immunoSEQ multiplex PCR, and its TCRdb copy is limited to in-frame clones, with some not included. The data hold approximately 140,000 clones, with around four fifths observed a single time. Study-level results: Regions 160-218 and 743-854 dominated among vaccine-associated CD4 TCRs spanning spike.

The source is an adult in good health. This chain links TRBV3-1 (or the pseudogene TRBV3-2) with TRBJ2-1; 10 bases line up with TRBD2. This sample comprised peripheral blood, obtained on day 0 of MenACWY control vaccination. CDR3 loop: CASSPSSGGALNEQFF. Written as DNA, the CDR3 is TGTGCCAGCAGTCCTAGCAGCGGGGGGGCCCTTAATGAGCAGTTCTTC.